The 10 T cell receptor beta chains listed next were all sequenced from one sample in a study of blood T cell repertoires in COVID-19 (dated by TCRdb to about 2020). Library prep was done by the immunoSEQ multiplex PCR assay. Here the immuneACCESS table is served through TCRdb, limited to in-frame sequences with V and J called. Missing clones are a known gap in these copies; in checked studies unresolved V genes cover under half, and the rest lacks a known reason. Recorded for this sample are approximately 280,000 clones; 75% to 95% of them occurred a single time. Of the sample, more than 6% falls within the top ten clones. Sequencing was done on a sample of peripheral blood. These receptors originate from a woman in her 30s with COVID-19, enrolled during active disease.

This clone was observed a single time. V and J are TRBV4-1 and TRBJ1-1; 9 bases match TRBD1. Unmatched junction bases numbered 2, after V lost 0 bases and J lost 3 bases. This CDR3 is 15 amino acids long. Germline lookup yields CDR1 MGHRA and CDR2 YSYEKL. CDR3 region: CASSQDGQGYTEAFF. CDR3 bases: TGCGCCAGCAGCCAAGATGGACAGGGGTACACTGAAGCTTTCTTT.

The rearrangement uses TRBV5-1 and TRBJ2-3; D is uncertain. Germline V gene data show CDR1 as SGHRS and CDR2 as YFSETQ. V was clipped by 0 bases and J by 4 bases, with 15 bases between them. The CDR3 totals 16 residues. CDR3 DNA sequence: TGCGCCAGCAGCTTGGATGCCCCCCGGGTCGCAGATACGCAGTATTTT. Translated: CASSLDAPRVADTQYF.

J is TRBJ2-1 and V is TRBV5-8; 11 bases fit TRBD2. The CDR3 spans 14 residues. The junction had 10 bases not matched to a gene; V was cut back by 2 bases and J by 15 bases. The germline gives CDR1 SGHTS, CDR2 YDEGEE. CDR3 region: CASSLELAGVGRFF. The CDR3 DNA reads TGTGCCAGCAGCTTAGAACTAGCGGGAGTGGGGCGGTTCTTC.

The chain is built from TRBV29-1 and TRBJ2-7; 15 bases agree with TRBD2. V trimming: 6 bases; J trimming: 7 bases; junction bases outside the gene matches: 4. The CDR3 is 13 residues long. Looked up from germline, CDR1 is SQVTM and CDR2 is ANQGSEA. The CDR3 is CSVGTSGRNEQYF. The CDR3 coding sequence is TGCAGCGTCGGGACTAGCGGGAGGAATGAGCAGTACTTC.

V and J are TRBV9 and TRBJ2-3; 10 bases are shared with TRBD2. Germline V gene data show CDR1 as SGDLS and CDR2 as YYNGEE. Trimming removed 7 bases from V and 4 bases from J; junction bases left unmatched: 6. The CDR3 runs to 14 residues. CDR3 sequence (DNA): TGTGCCAGCGCTAGCGGGAGTGGGGCAGATACGCAGTATTTT. Encoded protein: CASASGSGADTQYF.

This clone was observed a handful of times. This rearrangement joins TRBV5-1 to TRBJ2-7, with 8 bases identical to TRBD1. Germline V gives CDR1 SGHRS, CDR2 YFSETQ. Trimming at V came to 9 bases and at J to 0 bases, leaving 14 bases not matched to a gene. This CDR3 is 16 amino acids long. This chain's CDR3 is CANQMMDREPSYEQYF. The CDR3 DNA is TGCGCCAACCAGATGATGGACAGGGAGCCCTCCTACGAGCAGTACTTC.

This chain connects TRBV28 to TRBJ1-1, with no clear D. Germline V CDR1 and CDR2: MDHEN, SYDVKM. The CDR3 totals 13 residues. With 5 bases removed from V and 6 bases from J, the gap between germline ends came to 13 bases. The CDR3 DNA is TGTGCCAGCAGTCTCCACCCTCCAGCTGAAGCTTTCTTT. Translating gives CASSLHPPAEAFF.

The rearrangement uses TRBV28 and TRBJ2-7; unclear D gene. CDR3 size: 12 residues. Trimming left V 6 bases short and J 1 base short, with 7 bases between. CDR1 is MDHEN and CDR2 is SYDVKM in the germline V gene. The CDR3 is CASRQKSYEQYF. The CDR3 DNA reads as TGTGCCAGCAGACAAAAGTCCTACGAGCAGTACTTC.

The chain joins TRBV11-3 to TRBJ2-2, with TRBD1 matching over 7 bases. The CDR3 contains 16 residues. The junction had 6 bases not matched to a gene; V was cut back by 4 bases and J by 1 base. CDR1 and CDR2 from the germline V gene are SGHNT and YENEEA. The CDR3 DNA is TGTGCCAGCAGCTCAAGACAGGGAGTGAACACCGGGGAGCTGTTTTTT. Translating gives CASSSRQGVNTGELFF.

This chain joins TRBV7-9 and TRBJ1-1, with D possibly TRBD1 on 6 matching bases. V lost 4 bases to trimming and J lost 1 base, with 13 bases between them. The CDR3 covers 15 residues. Germline CDR1 SEHNR, CDR2 FQNEAQ (reference sequence). The CDR3: CASSSTRGANTEAFF. CDR3 in DNA: TGTGCCAGCAGCTCAACCAGGGGTGCGAACACTGAAGCTTTCTTT.